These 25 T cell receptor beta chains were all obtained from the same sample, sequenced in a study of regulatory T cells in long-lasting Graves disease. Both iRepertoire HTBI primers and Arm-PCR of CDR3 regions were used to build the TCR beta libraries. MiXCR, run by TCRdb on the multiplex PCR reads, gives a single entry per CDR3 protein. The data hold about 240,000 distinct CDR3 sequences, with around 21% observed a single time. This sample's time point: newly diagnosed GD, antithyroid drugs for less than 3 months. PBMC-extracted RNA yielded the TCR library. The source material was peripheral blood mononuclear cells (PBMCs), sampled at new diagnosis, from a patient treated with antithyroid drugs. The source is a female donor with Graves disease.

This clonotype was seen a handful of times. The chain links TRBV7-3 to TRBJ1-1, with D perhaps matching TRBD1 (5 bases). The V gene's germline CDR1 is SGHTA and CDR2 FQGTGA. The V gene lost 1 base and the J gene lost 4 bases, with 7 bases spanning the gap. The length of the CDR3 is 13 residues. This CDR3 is CASSLIGATEAFF. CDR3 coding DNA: TGTGCCAGCAGCTTAATCGGGGCCACTGAAGCTTTCTTT.

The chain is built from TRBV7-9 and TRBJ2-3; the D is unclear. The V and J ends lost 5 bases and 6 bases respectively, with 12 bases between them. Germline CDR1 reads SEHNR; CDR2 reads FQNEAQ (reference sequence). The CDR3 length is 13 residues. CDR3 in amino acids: CASSNQLADTQYF. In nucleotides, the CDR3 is TGTGCCAGCAGCAACCAGCTCGCGGATACGCAGTATTTT.

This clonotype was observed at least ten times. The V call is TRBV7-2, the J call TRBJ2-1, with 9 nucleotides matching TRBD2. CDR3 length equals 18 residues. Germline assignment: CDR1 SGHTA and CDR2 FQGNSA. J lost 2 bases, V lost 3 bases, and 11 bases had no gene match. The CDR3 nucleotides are TGTGCCAGCAGCTTGGTAGCGGGAGCCTACGCCCCCTACAATGAGCAGTTCTTC. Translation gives CASSLVAGAYAPYNEQFF. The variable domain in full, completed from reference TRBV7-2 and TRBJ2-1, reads GAGVSQSPSNKVTEKGKDVELRCDPISGHTALYWYRQSLGQGLEFLIYFQGNSAPDKSGLPSDRFSAERTGGSVSTLTIQRTQQEDSAVYLCASSLVAGAYAPYNEQFFGPGTRLTVL.

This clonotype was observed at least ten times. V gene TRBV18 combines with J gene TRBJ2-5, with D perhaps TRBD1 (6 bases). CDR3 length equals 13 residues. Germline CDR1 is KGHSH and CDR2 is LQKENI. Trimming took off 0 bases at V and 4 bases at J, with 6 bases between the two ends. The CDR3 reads CASSPPGGETQYF. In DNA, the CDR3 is TGTGCCAGCTCACCACCAGGGGGAGAGACCCAGTACTTC.

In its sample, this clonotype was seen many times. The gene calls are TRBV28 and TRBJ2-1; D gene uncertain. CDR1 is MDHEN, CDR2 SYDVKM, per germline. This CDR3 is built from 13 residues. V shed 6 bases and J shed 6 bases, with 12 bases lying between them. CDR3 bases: TGTGCCAGCAGCATAGTCGGTTCCAATGAGCAGTTCTTC. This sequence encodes CASSIVGSNEQFF.

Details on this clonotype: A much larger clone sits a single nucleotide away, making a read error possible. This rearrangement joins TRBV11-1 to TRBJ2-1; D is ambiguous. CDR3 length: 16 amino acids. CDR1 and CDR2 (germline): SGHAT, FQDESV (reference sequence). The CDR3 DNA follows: TGCGCCAGCAGCCAAGTTCCCGAGAGCTCCTACAATGAGCAGCTCTTC. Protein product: CASSQVPESSYNEQLF.

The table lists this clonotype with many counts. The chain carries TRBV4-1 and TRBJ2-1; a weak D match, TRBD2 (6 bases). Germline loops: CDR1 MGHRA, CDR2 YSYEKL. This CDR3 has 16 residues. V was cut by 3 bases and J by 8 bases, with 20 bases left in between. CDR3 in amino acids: CASSHPLGGRSHEQFF. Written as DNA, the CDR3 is TGCGCCAGCAGCCACCCCCTGGGGGGAAGGTCGCATGAGCAGTTCTTC.

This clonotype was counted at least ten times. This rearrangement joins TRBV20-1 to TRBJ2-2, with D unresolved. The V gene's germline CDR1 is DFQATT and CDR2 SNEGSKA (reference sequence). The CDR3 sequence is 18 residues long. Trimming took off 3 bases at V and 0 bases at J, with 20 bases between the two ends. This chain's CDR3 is CSASDPSAEHSNTGELFF. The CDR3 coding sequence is TGCAGTGCTAGTGACCCTTCGGCAGAACATTCGAACACCGGGGAGCTGTTTTTT.

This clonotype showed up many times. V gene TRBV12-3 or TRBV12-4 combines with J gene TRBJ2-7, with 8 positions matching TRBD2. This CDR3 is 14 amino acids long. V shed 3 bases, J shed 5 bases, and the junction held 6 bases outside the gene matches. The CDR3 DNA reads TGTGCCAGCAGTTTGAGTCGGGGGGGCCACGAGCAGTACTTC. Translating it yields CASSLSRGGHEQYF.

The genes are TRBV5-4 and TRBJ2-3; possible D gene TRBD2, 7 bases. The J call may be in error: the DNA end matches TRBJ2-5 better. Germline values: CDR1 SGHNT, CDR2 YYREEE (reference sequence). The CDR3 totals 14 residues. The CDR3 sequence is CASSLGGGRKTQYF. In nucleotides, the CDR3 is TGTGCCAGCAGCTTGGGGGGGGGCCGGAAGACCCAGTACTTC.

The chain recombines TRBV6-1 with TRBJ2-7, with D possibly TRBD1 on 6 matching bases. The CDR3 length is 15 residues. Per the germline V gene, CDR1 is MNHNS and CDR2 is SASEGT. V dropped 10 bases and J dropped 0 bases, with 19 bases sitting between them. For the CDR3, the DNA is TGTGCCACTCGGGACATAAATAGGAGCTCCTACGAGCAGTACTTC. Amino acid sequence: CATRDINRSSYEQYF.

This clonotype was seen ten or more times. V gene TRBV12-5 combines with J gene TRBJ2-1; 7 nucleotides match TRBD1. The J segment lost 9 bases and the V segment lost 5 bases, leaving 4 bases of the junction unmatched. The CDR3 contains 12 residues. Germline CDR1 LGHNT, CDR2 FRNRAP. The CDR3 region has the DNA TGTGCTAGTGGTCAGGGACAGAGTGAGCAGTTCTTC. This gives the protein CASGQGQSEQFF.

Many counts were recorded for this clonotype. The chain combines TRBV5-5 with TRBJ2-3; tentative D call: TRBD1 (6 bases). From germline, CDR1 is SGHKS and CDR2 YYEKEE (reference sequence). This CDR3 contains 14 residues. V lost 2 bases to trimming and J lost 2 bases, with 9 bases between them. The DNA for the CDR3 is TGTGCCAGCAGCTTTGGACAGCTCACAGATACGCAGTATTTT. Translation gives CASSFGQLTDTQYF.

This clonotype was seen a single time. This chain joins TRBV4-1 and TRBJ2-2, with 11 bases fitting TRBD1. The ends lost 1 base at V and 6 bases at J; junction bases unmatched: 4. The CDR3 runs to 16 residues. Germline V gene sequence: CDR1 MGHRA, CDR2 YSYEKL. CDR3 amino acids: CASSQGGTGGPGELFF. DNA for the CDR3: TGCGCCAGCAGCCAAGGAGGGACAGGGGGACCCGGGGAGCTGTTTTTT.

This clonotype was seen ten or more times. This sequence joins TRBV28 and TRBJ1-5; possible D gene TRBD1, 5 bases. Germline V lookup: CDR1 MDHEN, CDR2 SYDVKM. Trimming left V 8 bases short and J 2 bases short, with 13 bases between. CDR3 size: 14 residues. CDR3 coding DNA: TGTGCCAGCGGCATGGGGGGGGGCAATCAGCCCCAGCATTTT. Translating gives CASGMGGGNQPQHF.

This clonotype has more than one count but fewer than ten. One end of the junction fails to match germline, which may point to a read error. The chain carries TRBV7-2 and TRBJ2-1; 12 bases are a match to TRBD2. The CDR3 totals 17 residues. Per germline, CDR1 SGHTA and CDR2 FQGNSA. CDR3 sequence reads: CASSLRTSGEGKNGQFF. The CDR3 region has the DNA TGTGCCAGCAGCTTGCGGACTAGCGGGGAAGGTAAGAATGGGCAGTTCTTC.

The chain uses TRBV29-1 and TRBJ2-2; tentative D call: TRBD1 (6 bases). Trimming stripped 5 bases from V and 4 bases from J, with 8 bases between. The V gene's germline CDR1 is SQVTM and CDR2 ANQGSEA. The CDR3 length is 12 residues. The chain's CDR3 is CSVHRATGELFF. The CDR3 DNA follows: TGCAGCGTTCACAGGGCCACCGGGGAGCTGTTTTTT.

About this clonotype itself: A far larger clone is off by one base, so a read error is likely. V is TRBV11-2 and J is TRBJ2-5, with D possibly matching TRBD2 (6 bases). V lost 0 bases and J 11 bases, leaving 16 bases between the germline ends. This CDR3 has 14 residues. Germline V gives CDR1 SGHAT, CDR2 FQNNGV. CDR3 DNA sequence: TGTGCCAGCAGCTTAGACTCCGGGACTTCGAGGCAGTACTTC. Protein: CASSLDSGTSRQYF.

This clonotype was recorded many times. The CDR3 DNA sequence: TGTGCCAGCAGCACCCTGGGCAATGAGCAGTTCTTC. The encoded protein is CASSTLGNEQFF. The V gene is TRBV6-2 or TRBV6-3, the J gene TRBJ2-1; D unclear. CDR3 length: 12 residues. Trimming shortened V by 6 bases and J by 6 bases, and 9 bases separated the two germline ends. The germline CDR1 and CDR2 sequences are MNHEY and SVGEGT.

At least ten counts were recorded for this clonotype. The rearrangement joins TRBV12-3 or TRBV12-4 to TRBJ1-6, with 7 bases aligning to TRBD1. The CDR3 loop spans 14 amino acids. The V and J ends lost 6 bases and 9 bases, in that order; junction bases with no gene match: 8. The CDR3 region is CASSPGTVTSPLHF. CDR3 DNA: TGTGCCAGCAGCCCCGGGACAGTTACTTCACCCCTCCACTTT.

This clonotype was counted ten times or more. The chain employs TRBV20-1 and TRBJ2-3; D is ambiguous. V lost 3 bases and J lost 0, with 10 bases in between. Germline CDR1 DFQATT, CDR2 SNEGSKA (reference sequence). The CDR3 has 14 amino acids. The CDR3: CSASVRRSTDTQYF. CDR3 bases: TGCAGTGCTAGTGTCAGAAGGAGCACAGATACGCAGTATTTT.

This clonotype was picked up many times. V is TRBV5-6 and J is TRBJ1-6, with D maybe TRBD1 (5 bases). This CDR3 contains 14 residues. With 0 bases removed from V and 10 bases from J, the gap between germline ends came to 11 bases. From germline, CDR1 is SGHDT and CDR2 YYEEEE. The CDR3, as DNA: TGTGCCAGCAGCTTGGAGGGGACGGGGTCACCCCTCCACTTT. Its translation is CASSLEGTGSPLHF.

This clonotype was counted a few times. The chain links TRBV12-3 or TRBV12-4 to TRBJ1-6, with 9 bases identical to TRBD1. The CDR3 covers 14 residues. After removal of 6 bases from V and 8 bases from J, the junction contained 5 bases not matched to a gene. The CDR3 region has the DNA TGTGCCAGCAGAACGGGACAGGGTCATTCACCCCTCCACTTT. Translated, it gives CASRTGQGHSPLHF.

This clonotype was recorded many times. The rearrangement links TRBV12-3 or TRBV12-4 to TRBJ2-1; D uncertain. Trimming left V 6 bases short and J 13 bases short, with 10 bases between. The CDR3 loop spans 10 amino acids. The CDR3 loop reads CASSSRLQFF. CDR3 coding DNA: TGTGCCAGCAGCAGCAGGTTACAGTTCTTC.

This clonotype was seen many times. In nucleotides, the CDR3 is TGTGCCAGCAGCCCCATTGGGACAGGCACAGATACGCAGTATTTT. Encoded protein: CASSPIGTGTDTQYF. The chain carries TRBV3-1 and TRBJ2-3; 7 positions match TRBD1. Germline V CDR1 and CDR2: LGHDT, YNNKEL (reference sequence). The CDR3 is 15 amino acids. The V segment lost 4 bases and the J segment 1 base; nucleotides outside the gene matches: 5.